This T cell receptor (beta chain) is from a study of shared clonotypes between healthy human individuals. A CD45RA-negative memory subset and a CD45RA+ naive subset were separated from the CD4+ cells. The germline V gene has CDR1 LNHDA and CDR2 SQIVND (reference sequence). V shed 5 bases and J shed 0 bases, with 11 bases lying between them. The CDR3 loop spans 16 amino acids. Sequenced by immunoSEQ multiplex PCR; TCRdb stores in-frame clones only, minus some. The data show about 1.1 million clones, about 84% seen once. The chain joins TRBV19 to TRBJ2-6, with a possible D match to TRBD1 (6 bases). The source material was memory CD4+ T cells from PBMCs. Described subset: CD45RA-negative fraction. This receptor was identified in a man between 18 and 29 years old in good health. Some clones in this sample may be carry-over from other donors' samples. CDR3 nucleotide sequence: TGTGCCAGTAGTGGAAACAGGGTCTCTGGGGCCAACGTCCTGACTTTC. Translating it yields CASSGNRVSGANVLTF.